This T cell receptor (beta chain) was identified in a study of CD8+ T cells in alopecia areata. Overall study results and limits: Resident alphabeta T-cell populations of normal skin are likewise subject to sequencing in scalp samples. Both scalp clonality and the expanded CD8+ clones among the top 100 showed a significant decrease with tofacitinib.

CDR1 and CDR2 from the germline V gene are GTSNPN and SVGIG (reference sequence). Trimming removed 3 bases from V and 6 bases from J, with 7 bases in between. The CDR3 spans 11 residues. RNA extraction and reverse transcription yielded cDNA as sequencing template. TCRdb keeps only in-frame clones here, not all; method: immunoSEQ multiplex PCR. The data show some 170,000 clones, around half seen once. This clone was counted a few times. The antigen is not known. Within the sample, other DNA sequences also encode this same CDR3. Treatment in this sample: oral pan-JAK inhibitor, 5-10 mg twice daily. The rearrangement uses TRBV30 and TRBJ2-3, with a tentative D call TRBD1 (5 bases). The clonotype comes from a human donor with alopecia areata. The source material was CD8+ T cells sorted from blood, sampled at week 24, from a patient treated with tofacitinib. The CDR3 DNA follows: TGTGCCTGGAGCGACAGTGATACGCAGTATTTT. This encodes CAWSDSDTQYF.